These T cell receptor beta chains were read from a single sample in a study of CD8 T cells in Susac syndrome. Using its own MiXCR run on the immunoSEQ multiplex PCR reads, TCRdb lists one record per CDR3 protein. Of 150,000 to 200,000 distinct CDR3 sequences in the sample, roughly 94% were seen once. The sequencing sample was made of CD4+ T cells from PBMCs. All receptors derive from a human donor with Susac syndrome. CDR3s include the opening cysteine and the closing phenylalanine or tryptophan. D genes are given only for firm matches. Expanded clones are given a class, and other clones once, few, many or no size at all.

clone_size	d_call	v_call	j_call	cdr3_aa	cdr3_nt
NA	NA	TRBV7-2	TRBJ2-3	CASSLVARPDTQYF	TGTGCCAGCAGCTTAGTAGCCCGGCCAGATACGCAGTATTTT
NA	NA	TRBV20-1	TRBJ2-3	CSVGKGDTDTQYF	TGCAGTGTAGGGAAAGGGGACACAGATACGCAGTATTTT
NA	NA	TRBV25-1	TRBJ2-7	CASSDAAGSYEQYF	TGTGCCAGCAGTGACGCTGCCGGGTCCTACGAGCAGTACTTC
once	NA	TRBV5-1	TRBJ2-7	CASSLDRASVGEQYF	TGCGCCAGCAGCTTGGACAGGGCCTCCGTGGGGGAGCAGTACTTC
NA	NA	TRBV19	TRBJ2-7	CASSMRRGDYEQYF	TGTGCCAGTAGTATGAGGCGAGGAGATTACGAGCAGTACTTC
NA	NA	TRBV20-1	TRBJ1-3	CSARVHGAGGNTIYF	TGCAGTGCTAGGGTACATGGGGCTGGCGGAAACACCATATATTTT
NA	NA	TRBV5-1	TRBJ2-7	CASSYATGTVRYEQYF	TGCGCCAGCAGCTATGCGACCGGGACGGTTCGCTACGAGCAGTACTTC
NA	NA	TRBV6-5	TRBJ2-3	CATTRGRGTDTQYF	TGTGCCACAACCAGGGGTCGGGGCACAGATACGCAGTATTTT
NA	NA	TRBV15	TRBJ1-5	CATSRDGGEGQPQHF	TGTGCCACCAGCAGAGATGGTGGGGAGGGCCAGCCCCAGCATTTT
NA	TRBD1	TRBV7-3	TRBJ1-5	CASSPRWGTVLEQPQHF	TGTGCCAGCAGCCCGCGTTGGGGGACAGTCTTAGAGCAGCCCCAGCATTTT
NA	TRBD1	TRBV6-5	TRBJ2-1	CASRNGQETYNEQFF	TGTGCCAGCAGAAACGGACAGGAGACCTACAATGAGCAGTTCTTC
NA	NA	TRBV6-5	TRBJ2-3	CASSTGRATDTQYF	TGTGCCAGCAGTACAGGGAGGGCCACAGATACGCAGTATTTT
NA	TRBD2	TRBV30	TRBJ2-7	CAWSAREAQYF	TGTGCCTGGAGCGCCCGGGAGGCGCAGTACTTC
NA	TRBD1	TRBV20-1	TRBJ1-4	CSARGHRDRDEKLFF	TGCAGTGCTAGAGGCCACCGGGACAGGGACGAAAAACTGTTTTTT
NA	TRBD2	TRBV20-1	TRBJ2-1	CSARLAGGPGSNEQFF	TGCAGTGCTAGGCTAGCGGGGGGGCCAGGTTCCAATGAGCAGTTCTTC
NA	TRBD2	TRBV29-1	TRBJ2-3	CSVAPRLAGGPDNTQYF	TGCAGCGTTGCCCCACGACTAGCGGGGGGGCCTGATAATACGCAGTATTTT
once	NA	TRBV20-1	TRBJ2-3	CSARVLARTDTQYF	TGCAGTGCTAGAGTGCTAGCTCGCACAGATACGCAGTATTTT
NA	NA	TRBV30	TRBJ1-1	CASGRISEAFF	TGTGCCTCCGGGAGAATCTCTGAAGCTTTCTTT
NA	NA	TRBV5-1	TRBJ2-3	CASSLDPTHTDTQYF	TGCGCCAGCAGCTTGGACCCAACACACACAGATACGCAGTATTTT
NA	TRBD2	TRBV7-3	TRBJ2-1	CASSVGSGGRNEQFF	TGTGCCAGCAGCGTTGGTAGCGGGGGGAGGAATGAGCAGTTCTTC
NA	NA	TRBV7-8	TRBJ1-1	CASSWQGNTEAFF	TGTGCCAGCAGCTGGCAAGGGAACACTGAAGCTTTCTTT
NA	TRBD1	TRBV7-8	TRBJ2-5	CASSLGQVHQETQYF	TGTGCCAGCAGCTTGGGACAGGTCCACCAAGAGACCCAGTACTTC
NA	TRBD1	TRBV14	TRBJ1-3	CASSQEVGQGSGNTIYF	TGTGCCAGCAGCCAAGAGGTCGGACAGGGGTCTGGAAACACCATATATTTT
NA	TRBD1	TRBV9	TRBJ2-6	CASTNQGAGANVLTF	TGTGCCAGCACCAATCAGGGGGCTGGGGCCAACGTCCTGACTTTC
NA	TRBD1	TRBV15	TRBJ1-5	CATTSGQGQNQPQHF	TGTGCCACCACCTCGGGGCAGGGACAGAATCAGCCCCAGCATTTT
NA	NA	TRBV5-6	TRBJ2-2	CASSLVAGELFF	TGTGCCAGCAGCTTGGTGGCCGGGGAGCTGTTTTTT
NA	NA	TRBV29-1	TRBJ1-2	CSVYAENYGYTF	TGCAGCGTTTATGCAGAGAACTATGGCTACACCTTC
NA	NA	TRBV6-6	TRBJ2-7	CASSYGAKSAYEQYF	TGTGCCAGCAGTTACGGAGCGAAATCCGCCTACGAGCAGTACTTC
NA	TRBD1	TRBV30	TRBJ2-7	CAWSVRNRGHEQYF	TGTGCCTGGAGTGTACGTAACAGGGGCCACGAGCAGTACTTC
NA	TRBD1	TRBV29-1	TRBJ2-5	CSVPTGQGETQYF	TGCAGCGTTCCCACCGGACAGGGAGAGACCCAGTACTTC
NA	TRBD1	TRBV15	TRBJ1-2	CATSRGGQGRVGYTF	TGTGCCACCAGCAGAGGCGGACAGGGGAGAGTTGGCTACACCTTC
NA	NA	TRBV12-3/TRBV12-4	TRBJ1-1	CASKGATEAFF	TGTGCCAGTAAAGGGGCTACTGAAGCTTTCTTT
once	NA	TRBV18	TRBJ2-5	CASSRDSRETQYF	TGTGCCAGCTCACGAGACAGCCGGGAGACCCAGTACTTC
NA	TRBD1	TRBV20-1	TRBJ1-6	CSATVRDRAYSPLHF	TGCAGTGCTACCGTACGGGACAGGGCCTATTCACCCCTCCACTTT
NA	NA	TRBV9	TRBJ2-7	CASSVSTAVSYEQYF	TGTGCCAGCAGCGTAAGTACAGCCGTCTCCTACGAGCAGTACTTC
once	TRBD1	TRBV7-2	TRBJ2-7	CASAPRGQLYEQYF	TGTGCCAGCGCCCCGAGGGGACAGCTGTACGAGCAGTACTTC
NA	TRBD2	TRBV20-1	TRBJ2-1	CSEKRLAGSSYNEQFF	TGCAGTGAAAAGCGGCTAGCGGGGAGCTCCTACAATGAGCAGTTCTTC
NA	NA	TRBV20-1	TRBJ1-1	CSARGQGLIMNTEAFF	TGCAGTGCTAGGGGGCAGGGCCTCATTATGAACACTGAAGCTTTCTTT
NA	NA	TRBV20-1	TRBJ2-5	CSARDSRGTPGAQYF	TGCAGTGCTAGAGATAGCCGGGGAACCCCTGGGGCCCAGTACTTC
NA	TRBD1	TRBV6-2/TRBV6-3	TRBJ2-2	CASTTGQLNTGELFF	TGTGCCAGCACCACGGGACAGCTAAACACCGGGGAGCTGTTTTTT
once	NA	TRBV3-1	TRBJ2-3	CASSQDVRGTDTQYF	TGTGCCAGCAGCCAAGACGTGCGGGGCACAGATACGCAGTATTTT
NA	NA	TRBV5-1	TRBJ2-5	CASSLGQAIQETQYF	TGCGCCAGCAGCTTGGGGCAGGCGATCCAAGAGACCCAGTACTTC
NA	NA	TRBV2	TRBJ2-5	CASSEGPWETQYF	TGTGCCAGCAGTGAGGGGCCTTGGGAGACCCAGTACTTC
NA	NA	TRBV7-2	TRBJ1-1	CASSLLRRSGEAFF	TGTGCCAGCAGCTTATTGCGCCGCAGTGGTGAAGCTTTCTTT
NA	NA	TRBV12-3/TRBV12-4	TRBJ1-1	CASSLFIDDNTEAFF	TGTGCCAGCAGTTTATTTATTGACGATAACACTGAAGCTTTCTTT
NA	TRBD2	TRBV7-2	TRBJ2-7	CASSASGPYEQYF	TGTGCCAGCAGCGCTAGCGGGCCCTACGAGCAGTACTTC